These 9 T cell receptor beta chains were all obtained from the same sample, sequenced in a study of blood T cells in healthy people across ages. Through a sample-barcoded 5' primer and a J-beta primer mix, a second PCR was run for roughly 7 to 11 cycles. TCRdb reprocessed the 5' RACE reads with MiXCR, giving one entry per CDR3 protein. The sample includes hundreds of thousands of distinct CDR3 sequences, roughly 21% of them seen just once. Sequencing was performed on blood. The receptor set was obtained from a man aged 70 or older in good health.

This sequence joins TRBV14 and TRBJ2-2, with 8 bases matching TRBD2. V lost 2 bases, J lost 5 bases, and 10 bases stayed unmatched. This CDR3 region has 17 residues. The V gene's germline CDR1 is SGHDN and CDR2 FVKESK. The CDR3 region is CASSQHLAGLGTGELFF. The CDR3 DNA follows: TGTGCCAGCAGCCAACATCTAGCGGGCTTAGGGACCGGGGAGCTGTTTTTT.

V and J are TRBV9 and TRBJ1-4; TRBD1 is a possible D gene (6 bases). This CDR3 comprises 15 residues. Trimming left V 0 bases short and J 4 bases short, with 10 bases between. Germline assignment: CDR1 SGDLS and CDR2 YYNGEE. CDR3 protein: CASSVDRGRNEKLFF. The CDR3 DNA sequence: TGTGCCAGCAGCGTAGATCGGGGGCGTAATGAAAAACTGTTTTTT.

The sample holds a few counts of this clonotype. V usage is TRBV5-1 and J usage is TRBJ1-4, with 8 bases lining up with TRBD1. CDR3 size: 16 residues. Germline V gives CDR1 SGHRS, CDR2 YFSETQ. J gave up 3 bases and V 0 bases, and 4 bases lay outside the gene matches. The CDR3 loop reads CASSLARQGPNEKLFF. CDR3 bases: TGCGCCAGCAGCTTGGCAAGACAGGGGCCTAATGAAAAACTGTTTTTT.

This clonotype was seen only a few times. This chain joins TRBV10-3 and TRBJ2-1; D is ambiguous. V dropped 6 bases and J dropped 7 bases, with 10 bases sitting between them. The germline CDR1 and CDR2 sequences are ENHRY and SYGVKD. There are 12 residues in the CDR3. CDR3 protein: CAISTVGNEQFF. The CDR3 nucleotides are TGTGCCATCAGCACGGTGGGGAATGAGCAGTTCTTC.

The rearrangement links TRBV6-6 to TRBJ2-1; 12 nucleotides agree with TRBD1. Unmatched junction bases numbered 3, after V lost 4 bases and J lost 5 bases. The CDR3 runs to 15 residues. The germline CDR1 and CDR2 sequences are MNHNY and SVGAGI (reference sequence). The CDR3 spells CASSWGQGANNEQFF. The CDR3 DNA is TGTGCCAGCAGTTGGGGACAGGGGGCGAACAATGAGCAGTTCTTC.

Worth noting for this clonotype: A much larger clonotype is one base distant, so this may be a read error. CDR3 protein: CASSHGYGYTF. The DNA for the CDR3 is TGTGCCAGCAGTCACGGCTATGGCTACACCTTC. J is TRBJ1-2 and V is TRBV6-5; D is ambiguous. Germline lookup yields CDR1 MNHEY and CDR2 SVGAGI. Deletions cut 5 bases from V and 4 bases from J, with 5 bases between. CDR3 size: 11 residues.

In its sample, this clonotype was seen many times. The gene calls are TRBV20-1 and TRBJ2-1; D may match TRBD1 or TRBD2 (5 bases each). The V end was cut by 4 bases, the J end by 4 bases, with 14 bases between. Germline CDR1 reads DFQATT; CDR2 reads SNEGSKA (reference sequence). The CDR3 covers 14 residues. CDR3 DNA sequence: TGCAGTGCTATACCTCGGGACGAGTACAATGAGCAGTTCTTC. Residues: CSAIPRDEYNEQFF.

The chain employs TRBV21-1 and TRBJ2-5. TRBV21-1 is a documented pseudogene. CDR3 length: 15 residues. The CDR3 protein is CACSKRTLGDETQYF. The CDR3 coding sequence is TGTGCCTGCAGCAAACGCACCTTAGGCGACGAGACCCAGTACTTC.

Details on this clonotype: Sequence at one end of the junction differs from germline and may be a read error. The rearrangement links TRBV5-1 to TRBJ2-5; 12 nucleotides line up with TRBD2. CDR3 length equals 14 residues. Germline V gene data show CDR1 as SGHRS and CDR2 as YFSETQ. CDR3 sequence reads: CASTLTSGRETQYF. In DNA, the CDR3 is TGCGCCAGCACCTTGACTAGCGGGAGAGAGACCCAGTACTTC.